This T cell receptor beta chain was recorded in a study of a mutant IDH1 vaccine in newly diagnosed glioma. A remark on this clone: What it recognizes is unknown.

TCRdb's copy holds only in-frame clones and misses some; the assay was immunoSEQ multiplex PCR. This table has about 94,000 clones, just under 90% appearing once. Specified time point: week 47, end of study. Vaccinated patients received 300 ug of mutant IDH1 20-mer peptide per dose, with topical imiquimod. Germline V CDR1 and CDR2: MDHEN, SYDVKM. Trimming shortened V by 4 bases and J by 9 bases, and 13 bases separated the two germline ends. This CDR3 contains 14 residues. The starting material was PBMCs, obtained from a glioma patient whose treatment included an IDH1 peptide vaccine. The clonotype was recovered from a woman between 45 and 60 years old with glioma. The rearrangement joins TRBV28 to TRBJ1-6, with D unresolved. The CDR3 here is CASSSEGRGSPLHF. DNA for the CDR3: TGTGCCAGCAGTTCCGAGGGCCGAGGTTCACCCCTCCACTTT.